The 15 T cell receptor beta chains given below trace back to one sample, sequenced in a study of technical replicates of blood from a few donors. Profiled with immunoSEQ multiplex PCR; TCRdb holds only in-frame clones, not every one. This table has approximately 70,000 clones, 85% to 95% appearing once. Sequences were obtained from T cells isolated from PBMCs. The receptors here all came from a human donor in good health.

The V call is TRBV9, the J call TRBJ2-4; maybe TRBD1 (6 bases). The CDR3 is 15 amino acids. Per the germline V gene, CDR1 is SGDLS and CDR2 is YYNGEE. The V end was cut by 4 bases, the J end by 7 bases, with 18 bases between. The CDR3 DNA sequence: TGTGCCAGCAGCCCATCGCAGGGGCTATCGAACATTCAGTACTTC. Protein: CASSPSQGLSNIQYF.

The J gene is TRBJ1-1, the V gene TRBV7-9; TRBD1 agrees at 7 bases. The germline V gene has CDR1 SEHNR and CDR2 FQNEAQ (reference sequence). The CDR3 is made up of 14 amino acids. The junction had 10 bases not matched to a gene; V was cut back by 5 bases and J by 7 bases. This CDR3 reads CASSEIRGAGEAFF. The CDR3 DNA is TGTGCCAGCAGCGAGATCAGGGGGGCGGGTGAAGCTTTCTTT.

The chain carries TRBV10-3 and TRBJ2-7, with 7 bases aligning to TRBD2. V lost 9 bases, J lost 0 bases, and 5 bases stayed unmatched. The germline V gene has CDR1 ENHRY and CDR2 SYGVKD. The CDR3 totals 13 residues. DNA for the CDR3: TGTGCCATTACTCAGCGGGACTCCTACGAGCAGTACTTC. Protein sequence: CAITQRDSYEQYF.

This clone appeared once. This chain links TRBV6-6 with TRBJ2-7; 7 nucleotides agree with TRBD1. Trimming cost V 7 bases and J 1 base; bases outside gene matches: 1. In germline, CDR1 is MNHNY, CDR2 SVGAGI (reference sequence). This CDR3 spans 12 amino acids. CDR3 residues: CASTGGSYEQYF. Here the CDR3 DNA reads TGTGCCAGCACAGGGGGATCCTACGAGCAGTACTTC.

The chain carries TRBV7-6 and TRBJ2-7, with TRBD2 matching 7 bases. The V and J ends lost 6 bases and 0 bases, in that order; junction bases with no gene match: 8. CDR1 and CDR2 from the germline V gene are SGHVS and FNYEAQ. The CDR3 contains 15 residues. The CDR3 reads CASSIAGLSSYEQYF. Written as DNA, the CDR3 is TGTGCCAGCAGTATAGCGGGCCTGAGCTCCTACGAGCAGTACTTC.

The genes are TRBV7-7 and TRBJ1-5; no clear D gene. This CDR3 spans 13 amino acids. With 1 base removed from V and 6 bases from J, the gap between germline ends came to 7 bases. Germline-derived CDR1 and CDR2 are SSHAT and FNYEAQ (reference sequence). CDR3 nucleotides: TGTGCCAGCAGCTTAGATTTATCTCAGCCCCAGCATTTT. Translated, it gives CASSLDLSQPQHF. Looking up the rest from reference TRBV7-7 and TRBJ1-5 gives the full variable domain: GAGVSQSPRYKVTKRGQDVTLRCDPISSHATLYWYQQALGQGPEFLTYFNYEAQPDKSGLPSDRFSAERPEGSISTLTIQRTEQRDSAMYRCASSLDLSQPQHFGDGTRLSIL.

The chain is built from TRBV9 and TRBJ2-1, with D unclear. Trimming took 3 bases from V and 4 from J, leaving 11 bases between them. In germline, CDR1 is SGDLS, CDR2 YYNGEE. This CDR3 region has 14 residues. CDR3 in DNA: TGTGCCAGCAGCGGACATACAGTTTACAATGAGCAGTTCTTC. Protein sequence: CASSGHTVYNEQFF. The entire variable domain, with the rest obtained from reference TRBV9 and TRBJ2-1, is as follows: DSGVTQTPKHLITATGQRVTLRCSPRSGDLSVYWYQQSLDQGLQFLIQYYNGEERAKGNILERFSAQQFPDLHSELNLSSLELGDSALYFCASSGHTVYNEQFFGPGTRLTVL.

The chain has TRBV27 and TRBJ2-7, with D possibly TRBD2 on 6 matching bases. V shed 3 bases and J shed 0 bases, with 9 bases lying between them. The CDR3 extends over 14 amino acids. Per the germline V gene, CDR1 is MNHEY and CDR2 is SMNVEV (reference sequence). CDR3 sequence reads: CASSFLAASYEQYF. The CDR3 DNA is TGTGCCAGCAGTTTCTTAGCGGCCTCCTACGAGCAGTACTTC.

The chain links TRBV19 to TRBJ1-1, with TRBD1 matching 11 bases. CDR3 size: 16 residues. From germline, CDR1 is LNHDA and CDR2 SQIVND (reference sequence). V lost 7 bases to trimming and J lost 6 bases; unmatched junction nucleotides: 13. The DNA of the CDR3 is TGTGCCAGTAAACTATGGAAATGGGACAGGGGGGCTGAAGCTTTCTTT. Amino acids: CASKLWKWDRGAEAFF.

The chain combines TRBV7-9 with TRBJ2-5, with D uncertain. Germline CDR1 reads SEHNR; CDR2 reads FQNEAQ (reference sequence). CDR3 length: 14 amino acids. Trimming cost V 5 bases and J 4 bases, with 14 bases left between them. The CDR3 is CASSPDNRRETQYF. The CDR3 DNA sequence: TGTGCCAGCAGCCCCGATAACAGACGAGAGACCCAGTACTTC.

This chain links TRBV5-1 with TRBJ2-1, with 10 bases identical to TRBD1. The V and J ends lost 4 bases and 7 bases, in that order; junction bases with no gene match: 8. The CDR3 totals 15 residues. Germline CDR1 is SGHRS and CDR2 is YFSETQ. CDR3 in amino acids: CASSRLGTGENEQFF. DNA of the CDR3: TGCGCCAGCAGCCGACTAGGGACAGGGGAGAATGAGCAGTTCTTC.

This clone was picked up a small number of times. The chain couples TRBV29-1 to TRBJ1-1, with TRBD1 as a possible D gene (5 bases). The germline gives CDR1 SQVTM, CDR2 ANQGSEA. V lost 4 bases, J lost 12 bases, and 12 bases lay in between. The CDR3 totals 10 residues. The CDR3 DNA reads TGCAGCGTTGTTATAGGGGAAACTTTCTTT. Protein product: CSVVIGETFF.

The chain is built from TRBV7-9 and TRBJ1-4, with 10 bases lining up with TRBD1. From germline, CDR1 is SEHNR and CDR2 FQNEAQ (reference sequence). With V trimmed by 6 bases and J by 5 bases, 3 bases remained unmatched. This CDR3 contains 14 residues. The DNA for the CDR3 is TGTGCCAGCAGAATGGACAGGGGGAATGAAAAACTGTTTTTT. Encoded protein: CASRMDRGNEKLFF.

The V gene is TRBV27, the J gene TRBJ2-7, with 12 bases lining up with TRBD2. CDR1 is MNHEY and CDR2 is SMNVEV in the germline V gene (reference sequence). The CDR3 length is 14 residues. Unmatched junction bases numbered 1, after V lost 2 bases and J lost 5 bases. CDR3 DNA sequence: TGTGCCAGCAGTTTACTAGCGGGAGGGCACGAGCAGTACTTC. Protein sequence: CASSLLAGGHEQYF.

The V call is TRBV15, the J call TRBJ2-5; D gene uncertain. The CDR3 is 15 amino acids. V was trimmed by 0 bases and J by 1 base, leaving 9 bases between them. CDR1 is LNHNV, CDR2 YYDKDF, per germline (reference sequence). The chain's CDR3 is CATSRDLATQETQYF. The CDR3 DNA follows: TGTGCCACCAGCAGAGATCTGGCAACCCAAGAGACCCAGTACTTC.